These 11 T cell receptor beta chains were sequenced from one sample in a study of T cell responses to AZD1222 COVID-19 vaccine. TCRdb's copy holds only in-frame clones and misses some; the assay was immunoSEQ multiplex PCR. The sample has hundreds of thousands of clones, 93% seen once. The sample consisted of peripheral blood, taken on day 0 of MenACWY control vaccination. These receptors were taken from an adult in good health.

The V call is TRBV10-2, the J call TRBJ2-5; 13 bases are a match to TRBD2. Trimming cost V 9 bases and J 5 bases; bases outside gene matches: 6. The CDR3 covers 14 residues. Germline loops: CDR1 WSHSY, CDR2 SAAADI. CDR3 amino acids: CASRTSGGLETQYF. The CDR3 nucleotides read TGCGCCAGTAGGACTAGCGGGGGCTTGGAGACCCAGTACTTC.

The chain joins TRBV27 to TRBJ1-5; D is undetermined. CDR1 MNHEY and CDR2 SMNVEV come from the germline V gene (reference sequence). V lost 4 bases, J lost 3 bases, and 7 bases lay in between. The CDR3 extends over 13 amino acids. The CDR3 region is CASSSKVNQPQHF. CDR3 in DNA: TGTGCCAGCAGTTCGAAGGTCAATCAGCCCCAGCATTTT.

The gene calls are TRBV6-1 and TRBJ1-1; D not resolved. CDR1 MNHNS and CDR2 SASEGT come from the germline V gene. Trimming removed 2 bases from V and 8 bases from J, with 12 bases in between. The CDR3 contains 13 residues. CDR3 DNA: TGTGCCAGCAGTGAAAGAAGCTCGGACGAAGCTTTCTTT. Translation gives CASSERSSDEAFF.

V is TRBV7-9 and J is TRBJ2-1; tentative D call: TRBD2 (7 bases). The V end lost 4 bases, the J end lost 1 base, and 11 bases lay between the germline ends. This CDR3 is 15 amino acids long. Germline loops: CDR1 SEHNR, CDR2 FQNEAQ (reference sequence). CDR3 residues: CASSSRGASYNEQFF. The CDR3 DNA follows: TGTGCCAGCAGCTCCCGGGGGGCTTCCTACAATGAGCAGTTCTTC.

This chain joins TRBV6-5 and TRBJ2-3, with D possibly called TRBD1 or TRBD2 (6 bases each). Trimming pared 4 bases from V and 2 bases from J, leaving 13 bases between. Germline assignment: CDR1 MNHEY and CDR2 SVGAGI. The CDR3 has 15 residues. This CDR3 is CASSSYGGFTDTQYF. CDR3 in DNA: TGTGCCAGCAGTTCCTACGGGGGCTTCACAGATACGCAGTATTTT.

The chain has TRBV19 and TRBJ2-1; TRBD2 agrees at 8 bases. From germline, CDR1 is LNHDA and CDR2 SQIVND (reference sequence). The CDR3 runs to 17 residues. With 0 bases clipped from V and 2 bases from J, the junction kept 6 bases outside the gene matches. Here the CDR3 DNA reads TGTGCCAGTAGTATAGATCTCAACGGGGGGGCCTACAATGAGCAGTTCTTC. The encoded protein is CASSIDLNGGAYNEQFF. The entire variable domain, with the rest obtained from reference TRBV19 and TRBJ2-1, is as follows: DGGITQSPKYLFRKEGQNVTLSCEQNLNHDAMYWYRQDPGQGLRLIYYSQIVNDFQKGDIAEGYSVSREKKESFPLTVTSAQKNPTAFYLCASSIDLNGGAYNEQFFGPGTRLTVL.

The chain is built from TRBV4-1 and TRBJ1-1, with D tentatively TRBD1 (6 bases). Per the germline V gene, CDR1 is MGHRA and CDR2 is YSYEKL. The V end lost 0 bases, the J end lost 4 bases, and 9 bases lay between the germline ends. The CDR3 runs to 14 residues. CDR3 in DNA: TGCGCCAGCAGCCAAGAGAGGGGGGGCACTGAAGCTTTCTTT. This gives the protein CASSQERGGTEAFF.

In its sample, this clone was seen once. This rearrangement joins TRBV3-1 (or the pseudogene TRBV3-2) to TRBJ2-2, with D unresolved. Trimming left V 0 bases short and J 6 bases short, with 11 bases between. The V gene's germline CDR1 is LGHDT and CDR2 YNNKEL (reference sequence). This CDR3 contains 15 residues. In nucleotides, the CDR3 is TGTGCCAGCAGCCAAGATTTGGCTATTCCCGGGGAGCTGTTTTTT. Translated: CASSQDLAIPGELFF.

Written as DNA, the CDR3 is TGTGCCAGCAGCCAAGAATGGACAGGGGGTACCGGGGAGCTGTTTTTT. It is translated as CASSQEWTGGTGELFF. The V call is TRBV4-2, the J call TRBJ2-2; the match to TRBD1 covers 10 bases. V was clipped by 0 bases and J by 5 bases; unmatched bases: 3. The length of the CDR3 is 16 residues. Germline V lookup: CDR1 LGHNA, CDR2 YNFKEQ.

The chain combines TRBV2 with TRBJ1-2; 12 bases align to TRBD1. The CDR3 has 14 residues. V lost 6 bases to trimming and J lost 4 bases; unmatched junction nucleotides: 3. Germline CDR1 is SNHLY and CDR2 is FYNNEI. The CDR3, as DNA: TGTGCCAGCAGGGGACAGGGGGCGACCTATGGCTACACCTTC. The encoded protein is CASRGQGATYGYTF.

The chain employs TRBV4-3 and TRBJ2-3, with D possibly being TRBD2 (5 bases). Germline values: CDR1 LGHNA, CDR2 YSLEER. This CDR3 has 11 residues. Between the trimmed V and J ends, which lost 4 bases and 6 bases, there was a span of 5 bases. The CDR3 region is CASSRGDTQYF. CDR3 DNA: TGCGCCAGCAGCCGCGGGGATACGCAGTATTTT.